The 2 T cell receptor beta chains below all came from one sample that was sequenced in a study of T cells in women clearing cervical HPV infection. Generated by immunoSEQ multiplex PCR, the TCRdb table keeps only in-frame clones and is missing some. The ten most abundant clones cover around 6.7% of a sample with around 17,000 clones. The sequencing sample was made of blood buffy coat. Receptors were obtained from a woman aged 18 to 69 with a cervical HPV16 infection that either progressed to CIN3+ or cleared (not recorded which).

As concerns this clone: The CDR3 extends 3 residues past the end of the read, so its final part is completed from the germline J gene. V gene TRBV5-4 combines with J gene TRBJ2-5; no clear D. The CDR3 extends over 14 amino acids. Germline V gene lookup returns CDR1 SGHNT and CDR2 YYREEE (reference sequence). Trimming took off 6 bases at V and 0 bases at J, with 12 bases between the two ends. The CDR3 DNA, read in part, is TGTGCCAGCACTCTGGTGGGCTACCAAGAGACC. It yields the protein CASTLVGYQET. The entire CDR3 reads CASTLVGYQETQYF. The full variable domain, completed using reference TRBV5-4 and TRBJ2-5, is ETGVTQSPTHLIKTRGQQVTLRCSSQSGHNTVSWYQQALGQGPQFIFQYYREEENGRGNFPPRFSGLQFPNYSSELNVNALELDDSALYLCASTLVGYQETQYFGPGTRLLVL.

Concerning this clone: The read ends 3 residues before the CDR3 terminus; that terminus is restored from the germline J gene. The chain couples TRBV2 to TRBJ1-5; D possibly corresponds to TRBD1 (6 bases). The CDR3 is 14 amino acids. Germline CDR1 is SNHLY and CDR2 is FYNNEI. The ends were cut back, 7 bases at V and 2 bases at J, with 12 bases in the middle. CDR3: CASTGGRGNQPQHF. The DNA read from the CDR3 is TGTGCCAGCACGGGGGGCCGGGGCAATCAGCCC. The full variable domain, in which reference TRBV2 and TRBJ1-5 provide the parts outside the CDR3, is EPEVTQTPSHQVTQMGQEVILRCVPISNHLYFYWYRQILGQKVEFLVSFYNNEISEKSEIFDDQFSVERPDGSNFTLKIRSTKLEDSAMYFCASTGGRGNQPQHFGDGTRLSIL.